These 17 T cell receptor beta chains share one sample of origin, sequenced in a study of response to subunit inactivated influenza vaccine. Each CDR3 protein gets one entry after TCRdb re-called the RT-PCR reads with MiXCR. The profile shows some 500,000 distinct CDR3 sequences, 13% of them singletons. Sequenced here: PBMCs from blood, sampled roughly 46 days after vaccination. The receptors shown here come from a middle-aged man who received an inactivated influenza vaccine.

The chain links TRBV12-3 or TRBV12-4 to TRBJ2-5; 7 bases match TRBD2. The CDR3 loop spans 15 amino acids. The trim removed 5 bases at V and 2 bases at J, leaving 8 bases unmatched. The CDR3 region is CASSPNGRTQETQYF. The CDR3 DNA sequence: TGTGCCAGCAGTCCGAACGGGAGGACTCAAGAGACCCAGTACTTC.

There are a few counts of this clonotype. V is TRBV5-1 and J is TRBJ2-1; TRBD2 aligns across 7 bases. Germline V gives CDR1 SGHRS, CDR2 YFSETQ. The junction had 11 bases not matched to a gene; V was cut back by 4 bases and J by 4 bases. The CDR3 is 16 amino acids. The CDR3 nucleotides read TGCGCCAGCAGCCTGGGGACTACAGTACCATACAATGAGCAGTTCTTC. Amino acids: CASSLGTTVPYNEQFF.

This clonotype was seen only a few times. This chain links TRBV6-1 with TRBJ2-7; possible D gene TRBD2, 6 bases. Per the germline V gene, CDR1 is MNHNS and CDR2 is SASEGT. The CDR3 sequence is 14 residues long. V was clipped by 8 bases and J by 3 bases, with 17 bases between them. The CDR3 DNA sequence: TGTGCCAGCTACGCGGGGACGGGTGGCTACGAGCAGTACTTC. Its translation: CASYAGTGGYEQYF.

The rearrangement uses TRBV4-3 and TRBJ2-7; D not resolved. Deletions cut 1 base from V and 0 bases from J, with 10 bases between. Germline V gene sequence: CDR1 LGHNA, CDR2 YSLEER. The CDR3 length is 15 residues. The CDR3 nucleotides read TGCGCCAGCAGCCAAGGTTACCGTGACTCCTACGAGCAGTACTTC. Amino acid sequence: CASSQGYRDSYEQYF.

This clonotype was seen a handful of times. The CDR3 region is CASKFTTANIQYF. The DNA of the CDR3 is TGTGCCAGCAAATTTACAACAGCAAACATTCAGTACTTC. The chain has TRBV12-3 or TRBV12-4 and TRBJ2-4; no clear D. The CDR3 length is 13 residues. V shed 7 bases and J shed 6 bases, with 13 bases lying between them.

The CDR3 loop reads CAIRGQGAINEQYF. In DNA form, the CDR3 reads TGTGCCATCAGGGGACAGGGGGCGATTAACGAGCAGTACTTC. The chain combines TRBV10-3 with TRBJ2-7, with 12 bases lining up with TRBD1. V was pared by 6 bases and J by 5 bases, with 5 bases of the junction left unmatched. The CDR3 contains 14 residues. Germline V gene data show CDR1 as ENHRY and CDR2 as SYGVKD.

This clonotype was counted a few times. V is TRBV7-9 and J is TRBJ2-7, with 8 bases that match TRBD2. The CDR3 is 16 residues long. Germline V gene data show CDR1 as SEHNR and CDR2 as FQNEAQ (reference sequence). J was trimmed by 1 base and V by 5 bases; bases with no gene match: 10. The CDR3, as DNA: TGTGCCAGCAGCACACCCAGCGGGGGCCTATCCTACGAGCAGTACTTC. Translation gives CASSTPSGGLSYEQYF. Full variable domain (remainder filled in from reference TRBV7-9 and TRBJ2-7): DTGVSQNPRHKITKRGQNVTFRCDPISEHNRLYWYRQTLGQGPEFLTYFQNEAQLEKSRLLSDRFSAERPKGSFSTLEIQRTEQGDSAMYLCASSTPSGGLSYEQYFGPGTRLTVT.

The table lists this clonotype with a few counts. V and J are TRBV20-1 and TRBJ2-1, with 8 bases identical to TRBD2. V shed 7 bases, J shed 2 bases, and the junction held 10 bases outside the gene matches. The CDR3 extends over 15 amino acids. Germline V CDR1 and CDR2: DFQATT, SNEGSKA (reference sequence). CDR3 nucleotides: TGCAGTGTCAGGTCCCAGCGGGGGACCTACAATGAGCAGTTCTTC. This translates into CSVRSQRGTYNEQFF.

The genes are TRBV28 and TRBJ1-1; TRBD1 is a possible D gene (6 bases). CDR3 length: 19 residues. CDR1 is MDHEN and CDR2 is SYDVKM in the germline V gene. Trimming removed 5 bases at V and 2 bases at J, with 27 bases between. For the CDR3, the DNA is TGTGCCAGCAGTGAACTCAACCCGTACAGGGTTAGGGATAACACTGAAGCTTTCTTT. It encodes CASSELNPYRVRDNTEAFF.

This clonotype appeared a few times. This sequence joins TRBV5-1 and TRBJ2-5; tentatively, D is TRBD1 (5 bases). There are 17 residues in the CDR3. Germline CDR1 SGHRS, CDR2 YFSETQ. Trimming removed 0 bases from V and 1 base from J, with 16 bases in between. The CDR3 DNA is TGCGCCAGCAGCTTGGCCATTGGGCAGGGCCCCCAAGAGACCCAGTACTTC. Translation gives CASSLAIGQGPQETQYF.

Of note for this clonotype: Since a much larger clone is just one base distant, this may be a read error. The chain couples TRBV7-2 to TRBJ2-1; 7 bases are a match to TRBD2. This CDR3 contains 16 residues. CDR1 and CDR2 (germline): SGHTA, FQGNSA. Losses at the gene ends were 2 bases for V and 5 bases for J; bases not matched to a gene: 9. The DNA for the CDR3 is TGTGCCAGCAGCTTACTAGGGCTAGCGGTTGACAATGAGCAGTTCTTC. Translated: CASSLLGLAVDNEQFF.

This clonotype was detected many times. This rearrangement joins TRBV29-1 to TRBJ2-7; the match to TRBD1 covers 9 bases. Germline-derived CDR1 and CDR2 are SQVTM and ANQGSEA. The CDR3 runs to 13 residues. V lost 7 bases and J lost 3; bases outside the gene matches: 7. This CDR3 reads CSAKGQGGYEQYF. Written as DNA, the CDR3 is TGCAGCGCAAAGGGACAGGGCGGCTACGAGCAGTACTTC.

This clonotype was observed a few times. One end of the junction varies from germline; a read error may be responsible. The genes are TRBV2 and TRBJ2-1; TRBD2 might be the D (6 bases). The CDR3 length is 13 residues. The germline CDR1 and CDR2 sequences are SNHLY and FYNNEI. CDR3 in amino acids: CASSDPGLFLGLF. The CDR3 DNA follows: TGTGCCAGCAGCGACCCGGGACTGTTTTTAGGGCTCTTC.

This clonotype was counted ten times or more. The chain combines TRBV18 with TRBJ1-2; D unclear. The germline V and J ends were trimmed by 3 bases and 0 bases, with 14 bases remaining between them. Germline CDR1 and CDR2: KGHSH and LQKENI. The CDR3 consists of 16 residues. CDR3 in DNA: TGTGCCAGCTCACCCACCGGGCCGCAGACTAACTATGGCTACACCTTC. Its translation is CASSPTGPQTNYGYTF.

This clonotype was counted only a few times. The chain links TRBV28 to TRBJ1-4; D uncertain. V lost 8 bases, J lost 0 bases, and 13 bases lay in between. Germline CDR1 MDHEN, CDR2 SYDVKM. The length of the CDR3 is 15 residues. Here the CDR3 DNA reads TGTGCCAGCGGATTAGGACTTGCAACTAATGAAAAACTGTTTTTT. Residues: CASGLGLATNEKLFF.

This clonotype appeared many times. The chain links TRBV29-1 to TRBJ2-3, with 8 bases identical to TRBD1. The CDR3 has 14 residues. CDR1 is SQVTM, CDR2 ANQGSEA, per germline. Unmatched junction bases numbered 11, after V lost 8 bases and J lost 4 bases. CDR3 sequence reads: CSSRGGQGPDTQYF. CDR3 nucleotides: TGCAGCTCCCGTGGCGGACAGGGCCCAGATACGCAGTATTTT.

In nucleotides, the CDR3 is TGTGCCATCCGCCTCCCTAGCGGCCGGAACAATGAGCAGTTCTTC. The encoded protein is CAIRLPSGRNNEQFF. The chain uses TRBV12-3 or TRBV12-4 and TRBJ2-1; 7 bases map to TRBD2. The CDR3 consists of 15 residues. The ends lost 10 bases at V and 5 bases at J; junction bases unmatched: 14.